These T cell receptor beta chains were read from a single sample in a study of spatial heterogeneity in lung cancer. TCRdb recomputed calls from the 5' RACE reads with MiXCR, one row per CDR3 protein. The sample lists around 98,000 distinct CDR3 sequences, roughly 21% occurring once. Specimen: PBMCs, collected at follow-up. These receptors originate from a male donor with early-stage non-small cell lung cancer. The CDR3 runs from the conserved cysteine through the conserved F or W. The order of the fields is clone size, D gene, J gene, V gene, CDR3 protein, CDR3 DNA. D genes are given only for firm matches. Clone size is given for some rows only: seen once, a few or many times, or a class if the clone is expanded.

>-|-|TRBJ1-4|TRBV5-1
CASSLDSTSEKLFF
TGCGCCAGCAGCTTAGACAGCACGAGTGAAAAACTGTTTTTT
>few|TRBD1|TRBJ1-2|TRBV20-1
CSAAGGGYGYTF
TGCAGTGCGGCAGGGGGAGGGTATGGCTACACCTTC
>few|-|TRBJ1-2|TRBV4-1
CASSQEDRVPYGYTF
TGCGCCAGCAGCCAGGAGGACAGAGTACCCTATGGCTACACCTTC
>-|-|TRBJ1-1|TRBV9
CASSVASGRSKYAEAFF
TGTGCCAGCAGCGTAGCTTCAGGGAGGAGTAAATATGCTGAAGCTTTCTTT
>few|-|TRBJ1-1|TRBV30
CAWSRQRGNTEAFF
TGTGCCTGGAGTAGACAGAGGGGGAACACTGAAGCTTTCTTT
>once|-|TRBJ2-2|TRBV20-1
CSALGLTGELFF
TGCAGTGCTCTAGGCCTTACCGGGGAGCTGTTTTTT
>-|-|TRBJ1-5|TRBV5-5
CASSLVLYSNQPQHF
TGTGCCAGCAGCTTAGTTCTTTATAGCAATCAGCCCCAGCATTTT
>few|-|TRBJ2-1|TRBV10-3
CAISLSDLSRGDEQFF
TGTGCCATCAGTCTATCGGATCTTTCCCGCGGGGATGAGCAGTTCTTC
>-|TRBD1|TRBJ2-7|TRBV7-9
CASSHTGTASYEQYF
TGTGCCAGCAGCCATACGGGGACAGCATCCTACGAGCAGTACTTC
>-|TRBD1|TRBJ1-1|TRBV2
CASTYWGGGAEAFF
TGTGCCAGCACCTACTGGGGAGGGGGCGCGGAAGCTTTCTTT
>many|-|TRBJ1-2|TRBV4-2
CASSQDSGQIRNYGYTF
TGTGCCAGCAGCCAAGACTCAGGACAGATTAGAAACTATGGCTACACCTTC
>-|-|TRBJ2-5|TRBV11-2
CASSLPPGAYVTQYF
TGTGCCAGCAGCCTCCCGCCGGGCGCGTATGTGACCCAGTACTTC
>few|-|TRBJ1-2|TRBV7-8
CASSPGARYGYTF
TGTGCCAGCAGCCCCGGAGCAAGATATGGCTACACCTTC
>-|-|TRBJ1-2|TRBV7-8
CASSLAAGSYGYTF
TGTGCCAGCAGCTTAGCGGCAGGGTCGTATGGCTACACCTTC
>few|-|TRBJ2-7|TRBV7-2
CASSSVYEQYF
TGTGCCAGCAGCTCAGTTTACGAGCAGTACTTC
>many|-|TRBJ2-6|TRBV3-1
CASSRNWGAGANVLTF
TGTGCCAGCAGCCGGAACTGGGGGGCTGGGGCCAACGTCCTGACTTTC
>many|TRBD1|TRBJ1-1|TRBV10-3
CAIRTTGDNTEAFF
TGTGCCATCAGGACTACAGGGGATAACACTGAAGCTTTCTTT
>many|-|TRBJ2-1|TRBV18
CASSPGPGYNEQFF
TGTGCCAGCTCCCCGGGACCGGGATACAATGAGCAGTTCTTC
>few|-|TRBJ2-1|TRBV12-3/TRBV12-4
CASSFGSGSYNEQFF
TGTGCCAGCAGTTTCGGCAGCGGTTCCTACAATGAGCAGTTCTTC
>once|-|TRBJ1-2|TRBV29-1
CSVDTIVGRKGYTF
TGCAGCGTTGACACAATCGTAGGGCGGAAGGGCTACACCTTC
>few|TRBD2|TRBJ2-7|TRBV24-1
CATSEAGTDYEQYF
TGTGCCACCAGTGAAGCGGGGACTGACTACGAGCAGTACTTC
>-|-|TRBJ2-5|TRBV7-2
CASSLGGGGPGQETQYF
TGTGCCAGCAGCTTAGGCGGCGGGGGCCCGGGGCAAGAGACCCAGTACTTC
>-|-|TRBJ1-2|TRBV9
CASSVDSNYGYTF
TGTGCCAGCAGCGTAGACAGTAACTATGGCTACACCTTC
>-|TRBD2|TRBJ2-7|TRBV27
CASSLKQGGTYEQYF
TGTGCCAGCAGTTTAAAGCAGGGAGGGACCTACGAGCAGTACTTC
>-|-|TRBJ2-3|TRBV9
CASSSWGTDTQYF
TGTGCCAGCAGCTCGTGGGGCACAGATACGCAGTATTTT
>-|-|TRBJ2-5|TRBV3-1
CASSPTTGLLETQYF
TGTGCCAGCAGCCCAACAACGGGGCTCTTGGAGACCCAGTACTTC
>few|-|TRBJ2-2|TRBV7-2
CASSIDSGASRTGELFF
TGTGCCAGCAGCATTGATTCGGGGGCCTCGAGAACCGGGGAGCTGTTTTTT
>-|TRBD1|TRBJ2-7|TRBV29-1
CSVAQGANGEQYF
TGCAGCGTTGCACAGGGGGCGAACGGGGAGCAGTACTTC
>-|TRBD1|TRBJ1-2|TRBV6-5
CASSPGTGYYGYTF
TGTGCCAGCAGTCCCGGGACAGGGTATTATGGCTACACCTTC
>-|-|TRBJ2-3|TRBV24-1
CATSDRPSDTQYF
TGTGCCACCAGTGACCGACCCTCGGATACGCAGTATTTT
>-|-|TRBJ2-1|TRBV6-5
CASSYRGPPYNEQFF
TGTGCCAGCAGTTACAGGGGCCCCCCCTACAATGAGCAGTTCTTC
>-|TRBD1|TRBJ2-2|TRBV18
CASSGQKNTGELFF
TGTGCCAGCTCGGGACAGAAGAACACCGGGGAGCTGTTTTTT
>-|-|TRBJ1-1|TRBV10-3
CAISESRGRGEAFF
TGTGCCATCAGTGAGTCGCGCGGGAGGGGCGAAGCTTTCTTT
>-|-|TRBJ1-1|TRBV20-1
CSAPWGRDTFF
TGCAGTGCCCCGTGGGGGAGGGACACTTTCTTT
>many|TRBD1|TRBJ1-2|TRBV19
CATTGLRGYTF
TGTGCCACGACAGGGTTACGCGGCTACACCTTC
>-|-|TRBJ2-7|TRBV21-1
CASILSGGSHHEQYF
TGTGCCAGCATCCTCTCAGGGGGCTCCCACCACGAGCAGTACTTC
>many|-|TRBJ1-1|TRBV6-2/TRBV6-3
CASSRSEGTEAFF
TGTGCCAGCAGCAGGTCCGAGGGCACTGAAGCTTTCTTT
>-|TRBD1|TRBJ2-5|TRBV11-2
CASSLSTGGQETQYF
TGTGCCAGCAGCCTTTCAACAGGGGGCCAAGAGACCCAGTACTTC
>-|-|TRBJ2-5|TRBV5-8
CASSFPFPETQYF
TGTGCCAGCAGCTTCCCCTTCCCAGAGACCCAGTACTTC
>-|-|TRBJ1-2|TRBV2
CASSEEGTATYGYTF
TGTGCCAGCAGTGAGGAAGGGACGGCTACCTATGGCTACACCTTC
>-|TRBD1|TRBJ1-1|TRBV5-1
CASSYGTGGWSTEAFF
TGCGCCAGCAGCTATGGGACAGGGGGATGGTCCACTGAAGCTTTCTTT
>many|-|TRBJ1-3|TRBV5-4
CASSFATAGDTIYF
TGTGCCAGCAGCTTCGCGACCGCAGGCGACACCATATATTTT
>-|TRBD1|TRBJ1-2|TRBV19
CAGNAISGTGLSNYGYTF
TGTGCCGGTAACGCGATATCCGGGACAGGACTTTCTAACTATGGCTACACCTTC
>-|-|TRBJ1-2|TRBV6-5
CASSYSAVNYGYTF
TGTGCCAGCAGTTACTCGGCAGTTAACTATGGCTACACCTTC
>once|TRBD2|TRBJ2-7|TRBV20-1
CSARDSGRRNEQYF
TGCAGTGCTAGAGATAGCGGGAGAAGGAACGAGCAGTACTTC
>many|TRBD1|TRBJ2-1|TRBV5-1
CASSLGSRDSEQFF
TGCGCCAGCAGCTTGGGATCCCGGGACAGTGAGCAGTTCTTC
>-|TRBD2|TRBJ2-7|TRBV20-1
CSARAVAGVQYF
TGCAGTGCTAGAGCGGTAGCGGGAGTGCAGTACTTC
>once|TRBD2|TRBJ2-3|TRBV20-1
CSASGGASTDTQYF
TGCAGTGCTAGCGGGGGGGCTAGCACAGATACGCAGTATTTT